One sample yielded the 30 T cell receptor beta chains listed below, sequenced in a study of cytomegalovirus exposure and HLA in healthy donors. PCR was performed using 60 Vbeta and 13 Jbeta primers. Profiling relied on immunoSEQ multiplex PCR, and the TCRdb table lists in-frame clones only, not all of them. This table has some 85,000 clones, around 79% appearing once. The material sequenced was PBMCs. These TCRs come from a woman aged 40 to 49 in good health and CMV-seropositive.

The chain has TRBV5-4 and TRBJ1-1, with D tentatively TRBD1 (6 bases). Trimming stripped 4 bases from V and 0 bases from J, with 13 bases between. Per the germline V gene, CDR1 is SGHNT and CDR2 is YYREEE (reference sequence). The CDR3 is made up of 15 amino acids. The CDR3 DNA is TGTGCCAGCAGCCTGGACAGCCGCATGAACACTGAAGCTTTCTTT. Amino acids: CASSLDSRMNTEAFF.

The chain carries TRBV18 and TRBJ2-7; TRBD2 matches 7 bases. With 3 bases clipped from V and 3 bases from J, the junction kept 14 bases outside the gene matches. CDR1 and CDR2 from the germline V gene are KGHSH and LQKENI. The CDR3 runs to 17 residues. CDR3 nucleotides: TGTGCCAGCTCACCCGGGCCCCGGGGCGGGAGCTTCTACGAGCAGTACTTC. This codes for CASSPGPRGGSFYEQYF.

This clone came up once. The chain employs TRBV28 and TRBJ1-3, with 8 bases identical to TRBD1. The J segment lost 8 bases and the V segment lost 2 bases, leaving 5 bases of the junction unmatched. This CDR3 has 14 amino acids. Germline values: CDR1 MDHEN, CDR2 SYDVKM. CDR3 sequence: CASSLRDRRDTIYF. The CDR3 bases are TGTGCCAGCAGTTTAAGGGACAGGAGGGACACCATATATTTT.

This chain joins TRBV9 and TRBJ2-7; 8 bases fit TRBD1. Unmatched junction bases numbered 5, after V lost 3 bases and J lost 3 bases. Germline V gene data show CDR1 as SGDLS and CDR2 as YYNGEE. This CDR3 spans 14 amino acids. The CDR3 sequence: CASSAQGDGYEQYF. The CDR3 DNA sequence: TGTGCCAGCAGCGCACAGGGGGACGGCTACGAGCAGTACTTC.

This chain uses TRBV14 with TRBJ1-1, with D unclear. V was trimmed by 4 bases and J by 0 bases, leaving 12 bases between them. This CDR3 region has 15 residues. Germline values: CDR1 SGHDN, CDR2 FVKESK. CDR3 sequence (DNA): TGTGCCAGCAGCCCCCGAAGTCCTATGAACACTGAAGCTTTCTTT. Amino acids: CASSPRSPMNTEAFF.

The CDR3 nucleotides read TGTGCCAGCAGCTTAGTAGAAACCTACGAGCAGTACTTC. This translates into CASSLVETYEQYF. V gene TRBV7-9 combines with J gene TRBJ2-7; D remains unclear. V lost 1 base, J lost 2 bases, and 6 bases lay in between. The CDR3 is 13 residues long. Germline V gene lookup returns CDR1 SEHNR and CDR2 FQNEAQ (reference sequence).

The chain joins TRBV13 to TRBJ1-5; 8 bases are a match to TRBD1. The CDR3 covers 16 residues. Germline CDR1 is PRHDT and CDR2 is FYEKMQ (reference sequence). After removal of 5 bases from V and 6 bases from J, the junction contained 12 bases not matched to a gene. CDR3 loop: CASSVRQGRGGQPQHF. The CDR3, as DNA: TGTGCCAGCAGCGTTCGACAGGGGCGGGGCGGTCAGCCCCAGCATTTT. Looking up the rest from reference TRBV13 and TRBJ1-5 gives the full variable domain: AAGVIQSPRHLIKEKRETATLKCYPIPRHDTVYWYQQGPGQDPQFLISFYEKMQSDKGSIPDRFSAQQFSDYHSELNMSSLELGDSALYFCASSVRQGRGGQPQHFGDGTRLSIL.

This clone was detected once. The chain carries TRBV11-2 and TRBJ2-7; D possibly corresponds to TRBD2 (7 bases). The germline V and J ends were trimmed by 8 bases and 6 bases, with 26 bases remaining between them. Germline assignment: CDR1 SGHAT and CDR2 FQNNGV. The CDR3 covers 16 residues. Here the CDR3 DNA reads TGTGCCAGCTCACCAGTAAAGGGGGAGGGAGTGCTCGAGCAGTACTTC. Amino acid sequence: CASSPVKGEGVLEQYF.

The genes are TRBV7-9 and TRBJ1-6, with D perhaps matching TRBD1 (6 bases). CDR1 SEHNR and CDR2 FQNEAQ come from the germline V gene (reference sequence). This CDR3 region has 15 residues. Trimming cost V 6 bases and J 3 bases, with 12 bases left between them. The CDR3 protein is CASRSRTDYNSPLHF. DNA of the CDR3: TGTGCCAGCAGGTCCCGGACAGACTATAATTCACCCCTCCACTTT.

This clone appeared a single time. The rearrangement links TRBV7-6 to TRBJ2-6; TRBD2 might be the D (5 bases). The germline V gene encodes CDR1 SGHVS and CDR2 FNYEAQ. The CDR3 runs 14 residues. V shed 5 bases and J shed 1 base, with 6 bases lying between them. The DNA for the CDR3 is TGTGCCAGCAGCCGAGGGTCTGGGGCCAACGTCCTGACTTTC. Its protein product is CASSRGSGANVLTF. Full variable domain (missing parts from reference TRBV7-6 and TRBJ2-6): GAGVSQSPRYKVTKRGQDVALRCDPISGHVSLYWYRQALGQGPEFLTYFNYEAQQDKSGLPNDRFSAERPEGSISTLTIQRTEQRDSAMYRCASSRGSGANVLTFGAGSRLTVL.

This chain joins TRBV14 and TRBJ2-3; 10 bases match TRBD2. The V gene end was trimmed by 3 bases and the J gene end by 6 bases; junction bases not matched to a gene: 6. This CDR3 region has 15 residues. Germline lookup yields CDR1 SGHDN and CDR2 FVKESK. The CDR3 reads CASSQLAGEGDTQYF. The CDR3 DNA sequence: TGTGCCAGCAGCCAGCTAGCGGGAGAGGGGGATACGCAGTATTTT.

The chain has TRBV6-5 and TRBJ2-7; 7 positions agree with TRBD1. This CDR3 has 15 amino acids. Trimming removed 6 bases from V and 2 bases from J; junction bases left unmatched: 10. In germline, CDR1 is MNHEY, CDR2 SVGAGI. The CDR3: CASRNRGGVPYEQYF. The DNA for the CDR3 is TGTGCCAGCAGGAACAGGGGCGGTGTGCCCTACGAGCAGTACTTC.

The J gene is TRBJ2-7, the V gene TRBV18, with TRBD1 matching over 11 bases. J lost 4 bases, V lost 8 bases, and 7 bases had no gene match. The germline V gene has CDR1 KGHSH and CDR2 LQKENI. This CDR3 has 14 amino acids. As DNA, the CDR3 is TGTGCCAGCGCGACGGACAGGGGGCAGTACGAGCAGTACTTC. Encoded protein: CASATDRGQYEQYF. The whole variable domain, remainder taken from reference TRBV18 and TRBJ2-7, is NAGVMQNPRHLVRRRGQEARLRCSPMKGHSHVYWYRQLPEEGLKFMVYLQKENIIDESGMPKERFSAEFPKEGPSILRIQQVVRGDSAAYFCASATDRGQYEQYFGPGTRLTVT.

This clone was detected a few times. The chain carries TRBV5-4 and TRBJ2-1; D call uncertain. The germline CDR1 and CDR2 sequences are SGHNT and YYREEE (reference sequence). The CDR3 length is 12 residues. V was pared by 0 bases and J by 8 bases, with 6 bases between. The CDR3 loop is CASSLDSYEQFF. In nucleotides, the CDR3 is TGTGCCAGCAGCTTGGATAGTTATGAGCAGTTCTTC.

The DNA for the CDR3 is TGTGCCAGTAGTATTAGGACAGTCAATGAAAAACTGTTTTTT. Translating gives CASSIRTVNEKLFF. The chain recombines TRBV19 with TRBJ1-4, with D maybe TRBD1 (6 bases). The V gene's germline CDR1 is LNHDA and CDR2 SQIVND (reference sequence). The CDR3 length is 14 residues. V was cut by 3 bases and J by 5 bases, with 10 bases left in between.

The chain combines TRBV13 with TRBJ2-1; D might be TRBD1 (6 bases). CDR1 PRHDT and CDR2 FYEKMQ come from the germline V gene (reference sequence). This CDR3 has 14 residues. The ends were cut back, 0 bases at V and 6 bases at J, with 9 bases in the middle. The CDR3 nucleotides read TGTGCCAGCAGCTTAGGGGCAGGGGCCAATGAGCAGTTCTTC. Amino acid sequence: CASSLGAGANEQFF. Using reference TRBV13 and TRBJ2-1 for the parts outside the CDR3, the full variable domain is AAGVIQSPRHLIKEKRETATLKCYPIPRHDTVYWYQQGPGQDPQFLISFYEKMQSDKGSIPDRFSAQQFSDYHSELNMSSLELGDSALYFCASSLGAGANEQFFGPGTRLTVL.

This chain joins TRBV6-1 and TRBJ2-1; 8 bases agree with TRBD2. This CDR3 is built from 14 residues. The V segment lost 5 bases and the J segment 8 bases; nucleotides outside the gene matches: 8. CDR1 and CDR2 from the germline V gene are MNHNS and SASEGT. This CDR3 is CASSWREARDEQFF. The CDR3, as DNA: TGTGCCAGCAGTTGGCGGGAGGCAAGGGATGAGCAGTTCTTC.

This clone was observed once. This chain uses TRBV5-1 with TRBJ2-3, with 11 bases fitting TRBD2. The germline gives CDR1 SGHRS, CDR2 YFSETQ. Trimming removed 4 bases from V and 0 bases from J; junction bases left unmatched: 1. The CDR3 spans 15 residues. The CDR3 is CASSRTSGSTDTQYF. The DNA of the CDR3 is TGCGCCAGCAGCCGGACTAGCGGGAGCACAGATACGCAGTATTTT.

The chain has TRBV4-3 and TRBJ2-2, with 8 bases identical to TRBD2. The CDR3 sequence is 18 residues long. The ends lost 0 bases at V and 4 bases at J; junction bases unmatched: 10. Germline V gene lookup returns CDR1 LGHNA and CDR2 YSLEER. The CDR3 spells CASSQDALAGSSTGELFF. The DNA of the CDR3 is TGCGCCAGCAGCCAAGATGCCCTAGCGGGTTCCTCCACCGGGGAGCTGTTTTTT.

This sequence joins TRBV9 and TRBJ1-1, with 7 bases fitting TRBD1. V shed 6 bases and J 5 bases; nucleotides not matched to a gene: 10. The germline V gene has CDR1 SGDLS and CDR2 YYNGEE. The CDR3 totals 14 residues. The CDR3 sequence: CASTTSPGGTEAFF. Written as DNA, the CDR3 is TGTGCCAGCACTACTTCCCCAGGGGGGACTGAAGCTTTCTTT.

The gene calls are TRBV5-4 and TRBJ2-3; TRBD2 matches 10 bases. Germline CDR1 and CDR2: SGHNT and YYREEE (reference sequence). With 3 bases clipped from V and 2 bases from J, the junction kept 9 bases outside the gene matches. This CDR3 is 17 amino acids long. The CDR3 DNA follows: TGTGCCAGCAGCTCCCCCTTAGCGGGAGGATTCACAGATACGCAGTATTTT. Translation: CASSSPLAGGFTDTQYF.

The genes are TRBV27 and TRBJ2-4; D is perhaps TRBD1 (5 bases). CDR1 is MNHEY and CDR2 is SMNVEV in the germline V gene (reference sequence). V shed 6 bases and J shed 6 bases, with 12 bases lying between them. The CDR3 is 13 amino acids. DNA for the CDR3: TGTGCCAGCAGACGACAGTCTGGAAACATTCAGTACTTC. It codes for CASRRQSGNIQYF.

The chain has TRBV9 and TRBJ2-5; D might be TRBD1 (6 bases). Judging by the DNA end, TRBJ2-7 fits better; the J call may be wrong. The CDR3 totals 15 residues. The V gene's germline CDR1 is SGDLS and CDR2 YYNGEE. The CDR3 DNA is TGTGCCAGCAGCCCAGGACAGAGCCAAGGCTACGAGCAGTACTTC. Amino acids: CASSPGQSQGYEQYF.

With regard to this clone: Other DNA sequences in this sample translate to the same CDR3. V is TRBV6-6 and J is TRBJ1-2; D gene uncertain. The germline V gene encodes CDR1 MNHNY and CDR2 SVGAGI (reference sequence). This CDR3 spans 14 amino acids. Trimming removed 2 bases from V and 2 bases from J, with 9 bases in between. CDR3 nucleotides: TGTGCCAGCAGTTACGGAACGGGGAACTATGGCTACACCTTC. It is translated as CASSYGTGNYGYTF.

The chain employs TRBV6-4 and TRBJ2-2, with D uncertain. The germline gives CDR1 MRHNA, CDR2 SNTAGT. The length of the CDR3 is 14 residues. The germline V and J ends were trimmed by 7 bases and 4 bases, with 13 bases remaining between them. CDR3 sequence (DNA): TGTGCCAGCATGGTCGAGAGCTTCACCGGGGAGCTGTTTTTT. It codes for CASMVESFTGELFF.

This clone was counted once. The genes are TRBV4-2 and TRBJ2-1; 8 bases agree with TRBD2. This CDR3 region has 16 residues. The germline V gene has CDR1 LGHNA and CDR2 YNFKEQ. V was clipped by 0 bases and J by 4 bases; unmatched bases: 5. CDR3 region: CASSQDRLAGYNEQFF. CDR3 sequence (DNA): TGTGCCAGCAGCCAAGATCGGCTAGCGGGTTACAATGAGCAGTTCTTC.

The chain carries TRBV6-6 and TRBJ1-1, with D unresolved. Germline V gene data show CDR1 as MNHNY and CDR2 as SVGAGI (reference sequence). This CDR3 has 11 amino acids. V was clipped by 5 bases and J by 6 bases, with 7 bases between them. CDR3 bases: TGTGCCAGCAGTACTTTCCCTGAAGCTTTCTTT. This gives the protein CASSTFPEAFF.

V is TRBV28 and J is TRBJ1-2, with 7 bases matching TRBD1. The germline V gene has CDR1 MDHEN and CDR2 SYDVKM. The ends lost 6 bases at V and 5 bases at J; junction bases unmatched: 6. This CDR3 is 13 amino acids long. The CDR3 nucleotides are TGTGCCAGCAGCGATCCGACAGGGTATGGCTACACCTTC. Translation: CASSDPTGYGYTF.

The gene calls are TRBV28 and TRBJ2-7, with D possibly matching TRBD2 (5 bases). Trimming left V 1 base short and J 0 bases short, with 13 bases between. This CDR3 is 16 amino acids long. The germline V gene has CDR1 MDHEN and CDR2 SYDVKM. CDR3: CASSLSPMGSSYEQYF. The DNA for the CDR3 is TGTGCCAGCAGTTTATCCCCGATGGGGAGCTCCTACGAGCAGTACTTC.

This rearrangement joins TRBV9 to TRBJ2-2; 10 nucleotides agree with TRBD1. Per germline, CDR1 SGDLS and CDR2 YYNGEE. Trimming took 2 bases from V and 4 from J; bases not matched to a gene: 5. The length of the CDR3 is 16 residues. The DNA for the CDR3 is TGTGCCAGCAGCGTTGGACAGGGGGGGACCACCGGGGAGCTGTTTTTT. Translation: CASSVGQGGTTGELFF.